Below are 20 T cell receptor beta chains sequenced from a single sample in a study of cytomegalovirus exposure and HLA in healthy donors. Both 60 Vbeta primers and 13 Jbeta primers went into the PCR. Clones were sequenced by immunoSEQ multiplex PCR, and TCRdb holds only the in-frame ones, with some missing. Found here are 250,000 or so clones, about nine tenths of them singletons; the top ten hold about 1.7%. The sequenced sample consisted of PBMCs. Receptor source: a girl aged 2-9 years in good health and CMV-seronegative.

The rearrangement uses TRBV7-9 and TRBJ2-1; D remains unclear. The length of the CDR3 is 12 residues. The germline V gene has CDR1 SEHNR and CDR2 FQNEAQ (reference sequence). The V and J ends lost 1 base and 7 bases respectively, with 5 bases between them. The CDR3 bases are TGTGCCAGCAGCTTAGTTTCTAATGAGCAGTTCTTC. Protein product: CASSLVSNEQFF.

The rearrangement uses TRBV2 and TRBJ2-7, with D possibly matching TRBD2 (6 bases). V was clipped by 6 bases and J by 4 bases, with 7 bases between them. The CDR3 consists of 11 residues. Germline loops: CDR1 SNHLY, CDR2 FYNNEI. The CDR3 DNA reads as TGTGCCAGCAGGGAGGGTTACGAGCAGTACTTC. This sequence encodes CASREGYEQYF.

The V gene is TRBV6-1, the J gene TRBJ1-5; 8 bases match TRBD1. The V segment lost 2 bases and the J segment 0 bases; nucleotides outside the gene matches: 6. The CDR3 runs to 17 residues. In germline, CDR1 is MNHNS, CDR2 SASEGT. The CDR3 nucleotides are TGTGCCAGCAGTGAAACTCCAGGGGGCTATAGCAATCAGCCCCAGCATTTT. This sequence encodes CASSETPGGYSNQPQHF.

The rearrangement uses TRBV15 and TRBJ1-5; perhaps TRBD1 as D (6 bases). The ends were cut back, 0 bases at V and 1 base at J, with 16 bases in the middle. This CDR3 comprises 18 residues. The germline CDR1 and CDR2 sequences are LNHNV and YYDKDF (reference sequence). The CDR3 loop is CATSRDLNTGTSNQPQHF. The CDR3 DNA reads as TGTGCCACCAGCAGAGATCTGAATACAGGGACCAGCAATCAGCCCCAGCATTTT. Based on the CDR3 plus reference TRBV15 and TRBJ1-5, the full variable domain is DAMVIQNPRYQVTQFGKPVTLSCSQTLNHNVMYWYQQKSSQAPKLLFHYYDKDFNNEADTPDNFQSRRPNTSFCFLDIRSPGLGDTAMYLCATSRDLNTGTSNQPQHFGDGTRLSIL.

This chain connects TRBV19 to TRBJ1-5; D may be TRBD1 (5 bases). Germline V gene lookup returns CDR1 LNHDA and CDR2 SQIVND (reference sequence). The V gene lost 10 bases and the J gene lost 2 bases, with 18 bases spanning the gap. The CDR3 is 15 residues long. The CDR3 reads CATSRGREGNQPQHF. In DNA, the CDR3 is TGTGCCACCTCCCGGGGCCGGGAGGGCAATCAGCCCCAGCATTTT.

The V call is TRBV6-1, the J call TRBJ2-7; D is possibly TRBD2 (5 bases). CDR3 size: 17 residues. Per germline, CDR1 MNHNS and CDR2 SASEGT. V was clipped by 1 base and J by 0 bases, with 16 bases between them. The CDR3 region has the DNA TGTGCCAGCAGTGAAGTGACCGGCGGGTGGAGCTCCTACGAGCAGTACTTC. This codes for CASSEVTGGWSSYEQYF.

The chain couples TRBV29-1 to TRBJ2-3; 7 nucleotides align to TRBD1. V was pared by 4 bases and J by 2 bases, with 6 bases of the junction left unmatched. CDR1 is SQVTM and CDR2 is ANQGSEA in the germline V gene. This CDR3 contains 14 residues. The CDR3 coding sequence is TGCAGCGTTGGGGGACAGCCGTTCACAGATACGCAGTATTTT. Residues: CSVGGQPFTDTQYF.

The chain employs TRBV2 and TRBJ2-5; 10 positions agree with TRBD2. Germline lookup yields CDR1 SNHLY and CDR2 FYNNEI. The CDR3 is 14 amino acids. With 9 bases clipped from V and 1 base from J, the junction kept 5 bases outside the gene matches. CDR3 in amino acids: CARSLAGIQETQYF. DNA of the CDR3: TGTGCCAGGTCACTAGCGGGGATCCAAGAGACCCAGTACTTC.

This chain links TRBV7-8 with TRBJ1-1, with a possible D match to TRBD1 (6 bases). The V end lost 5 bases, the J end lost 0 bases, and 19 bases lay between the germline ends. The CDR3 totals 17 residues. CDR1 is SGHVS and CDR2 is FQNEAQ in the germline V gene. DNA of the CDR3: TGTGCCAGCAGCCCACGCCGGGGGGGGGCCTTGAACACTGAAGCTTTCTTT. Its translation is CASSPRRGGALNTEAFF.

The V and J genes are TRBV10-3 and TRBJ2-1; a weak D match, TRBD1 (5 bases). V shed 0 bases and J shed 1 base, with 13 bases lying between them. CDR3 length: 17 residues. From germline, CDR1 is ENHRY and CDR2 SYGVKD. The CDR3, as DNA: TGTGCCATCAGTGAGTCGACTGGGGCGTCTTCCTACAATGAGCAGTTCTTC. Amino acid sequence: CAISESTGASSYNEQFF.

This clone was seen just once. The chain has TRBV7-2 and TRBJ2-7, with a tentative D call TRBD1 (5 bases). CDR1 SGHTA and CDR2 FQGNSA come from the germline V gene. Trimming cost V 1 base and J 2 bases, with 9 bases left between them. The CDR3 contains 14 residues. CDR3 amino acids: CASSLDQGTYEQYF. CDR3 sequence (DNA): TGTGCCAGCAGCTTAGATCAGGGTACCTACGAGCAGTACTTC.

The chain recombines TRBV4-1 with TRBJ2-1; 10 bases map to TRBD2. The ends lost 5 bases at V and 2 bases at J; junction bases unmatched: 3. The CDR3 has 15 residues. Germline V CDR1 and CDR2: MGHRA, YSYEKL. The CDR3 is CASSTSGGAYNEQFF. CDR3 coding DNA: TGCGCCAGCAGCACAAGCGGGGGGGCCTACAATGAGCAGTTCTTC.

The gene calls are TRBV16 and TRBJ2-1, with 12 nucleotides matching TRBD2. Germline CDR1 is KGHSY and CDR2 is FQNENV. Trimming took 1 base from V and 7 from J; bases not matched to a gene: 2. The CDR3 is 15 residues long. This CDR3 is CASSQYLAGGNEQFF. The CDR3 nucleotides are TGTGCCAGCAGCCAATATCTAGCGGGAGGGAATGAGCAGTTCTTC.

This rearrangement joins TRBV18 to TRBJ2-5; D ambiguous. The J call may be faulty, since TRBJ2-7 better matches the DNA end. The germline V gene encodes CDR1 KGHSH and CDR2 LQKENI. CDR3 length: 12 amino acids. The CDR3 DNA reads TGTGCCAGCTCACCTTCCTCCTACGAGCAGTACTTC. It yields the protein CASSPSSYEQYF.

The chain couples TRBV10-3 to TRBJ1-6; D is perhaps TRBD1 (6 bases). This CDR3 spans 13 amino acids. V was cut by 11 bases and J by 7 bases, with 15 bases left in between. CDR1 and CDR2 (germline): ENHRY, SYGVKD. The DNA of the CDR3 is TGTGCCGGAGCGGGGGCCGGGAATTCACCCCTCCACTTT. Residues: CAGAGAGNSPLHF.

The genes are TRBV5-1 and TRBJ2-7; D possibly corresponds to TRBD1 (6 bases). V dropped 2 bases and J dropped 2 bases, with 11 bases sitting between them. Germline V gives CDR1 SGHRS, CDR2 YFSETQ. This CDR3 spans 14 amino acids. The CDR3, as DNA: TGCGCCAGCAGCTTACCGGGACACCCCTACGAGCAGTACTTC. Translating it yields CASSLPGHPYEQYF.

This chain links TRBV11-2 with TRBJ2-4; 7 bases fit TRBD2. Trimming cost V 0 bases and J 6 bases; bases outside gene matches: 5. CDR3 size: 15 residues. Germline V CDR1 and CDR2: SGHAT, FQNNGV. For the CDR3, the DNA is TGTGCCAGCAGCTTAGATAACGCTAGCGGAAACATTCAGTACTTC. It encodes CASSLDNASGNIQYF.

In its sample, this clone was seen a few times. This sample also contains other DNA sequences that code for the same CDR3. This chain uses TRBV10-3 with TRBJ1-1; no definite D call. V lost 4 bases and J 1 base, leaving 7 bases between the germline ends. This CDR3 spans 13 amino acids. From germline, CDR1 is ENHRY and CDR2 SYGVKD. Here the CDR3 reads CAISGGQNTEAFF. The DNA for the CDR3 is TGTGCCATCAGTGGAGGTCAGAACACTGAAGCTTTCTTT.

This chain connects TRBV7-9 to TRBJ2-1; TRBD2 matches 7 bases. Trimming cost V 5 bases and J 12 bases; bases outside gene matches: 4. CDR3 size: 11 residues. In germline, CDR1 is SEHNR, CDR2 FQNEAQ (reference sequence). CDR3 nucleotides: TGTGCCAGCAGCAAGAGGGAGGGGCAGTTCTTC. Its translation is CASSKREGQFF.

The chain recombines TRBV5-1 with TRBJ1-1; D is possibly TRBD1 (6 bases). Germline CDR1 reads SGHRS; CDR2 reads YFSETQ. This CDR3 region has 14 residues. The ends were cut back, 7 bases at V and 4 bases at J, with 17 bases in the middle. The CDR3 sequence: CASGPNQGFTEAFF. CDR3 DNA sequence: TGCGCCAGCGGACCGAATCAGGGGTTCACTGAAGCTTTCTTT. Complete variable domain (other parts from reference TRBV5-1 and TRBJ1-1): KAGVTQTPRYLIKTRGQQVTLSCSPISGHRSVSWYQQTPGQGLQFLFEYFSETQRNKGNFPGRFSGRQFSNSRSEMNVSTLELGDSALYLCASGPNQGFTEAFFGQGTRLTVV.